A single sample gave rise to the 2 T cell receptor beta chains below, sequenced in a study of tissue T cells after allogeneic stem cell transplantation (dated by TCRdb to 2021 to 2024). The method was the immunoSEQ multiplex PCR assay. TCRdb mirrors the immuneACCESS table, restricted to in-frame sequences. Some clones are absent from its copies; in checked studies, under half trace to an unresolved V gene, and the reason for the others is unknown. A total of several thousand clones appear in this sample, approximately 49% of them only once. The top ten constitute over 9.5% of the sample. The time point label on this specimen signifies: mouse harvest day 7 after allogeneic transplant. Each mouse graft consisted of 10^7 T-cell-depleted bone marrow cells plus 10^6 splenic CD5+ T cells and was given by tail vein injection. Sequencing was carried out using lymph node tissue. These receptors were obtained from a female BALB/c mouse given C57BL/6 T cells with graft-versus-host disease after an allogeneic hematopoietic cell transplant.

A word on this clone: Each gene name is a mouse one. The read ends 1 residue shy of where the CDR3 ends; the end is completed using the germline J gene. This sequence joins TRBV13-3 and TRBJ1-2; D may be TRBD1 (6 bases). V shed 5 bases and J shed 1 base, with 9 bases lying between them. The CDR3 extends over 13 amino acids. Per germline, CDR1 NNHDY and CDR2 SYVADS. The chain's CDR3 is CASRGDKNSDYTF. Partial CDR3 DNA: TGTGCCAGCAGGGGGGACAAAAACTCCGACTACACC.

Details on this clone: These gene names are mouse names. Coverage ceases 1 residue before the CDR3 finishes, and the germline J gene fills in the end. The chain couples TRBV26 to TRBJ2-3; 7 bases are a match to TRBD1. Germline assignment: CDR1 KGHPV and CDR2 FQNQEV (reference sequence). The CDR3 is made up of 14 amino acids. V gave up 3 bases and J gave up 3 bases; unmatched junction bases: 3. The CDR3 reads CASSLTGAAETLYF. The DNA read from the CDR3 is TGTGCCAGCAGTCTCACAGGGGCGGCAGAAACGCTGTAT.